This TCR beta chain was recorded in a study of OX40 agonist ivuxolimab in advanced cancers. Across the study: The mean age was about 61 years, ranging from 23 to 79, with approximately 85% of participants male. Previous treatment with anti-PD-1, anti-PD-L1 or anti-CTLA-4 therapy was allowed; 35% to 50% had received some. Three individuals attained partial responses, comprising one hepatocellular carcinoma case and two cutaneous melanoma cases. General study results and limits: The expanded peripheral T cells' antigen specificity was not determined.

Details on this clone: What it binds is not known.

The CDR3 is 13 residues long. Germline CDR1 reads MDHEN; CDR2 reads SYDVKM. The V segment lost 3 bases and the J segment 10 bases; nucleotides outside the gene matches: 9. Using immunoSEQ multiplex PCR, the repertoire was profiled, and TCRdb retains in-frame clones only, with some absent. The profile shows under 30,000 clones, 75% to 90% of them singletons. The source of this sequence is an adult with an advanced solid tumor such as melanoma, head and neck, liver or kidney cancer. The rearrangement links TRBV28 to TRBJ2-7; TRBD2 agrees at 7 bases. Material: CD4+ or CD8+ T cells sorted from blood, obtained in a trial of the OX40 agonist ivuxolimab. The CDR3 sequence is CASSLGGVSHQYF. The CDR3 DNA reads as TGTGCCAGCAGTTTGGGGGGGGTCAGTCACCAGTACTTC.